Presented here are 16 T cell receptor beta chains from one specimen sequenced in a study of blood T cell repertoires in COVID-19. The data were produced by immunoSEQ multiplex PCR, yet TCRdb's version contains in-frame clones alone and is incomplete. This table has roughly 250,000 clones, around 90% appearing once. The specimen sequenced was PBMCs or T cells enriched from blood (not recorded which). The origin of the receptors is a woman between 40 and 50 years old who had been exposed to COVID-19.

CDR3 loop: CASSLEGLGESTDTQYF. The CDR3 region has the DNA TGCGCCAGCAGCTTGGAAGGACTAGGGGAAAGCACAGATACGCAGTATTTT. The chain recombines TRBV5-1 with TRBJ2-3; 7 nucleotides match TRBD2. V shed 0 bases and J 0 bases; nucleotides not matched to a gene: 7. Germline CDR1 and CDR2: SGHRS and YFSETQ. This CDR3 has 17 amino acids.

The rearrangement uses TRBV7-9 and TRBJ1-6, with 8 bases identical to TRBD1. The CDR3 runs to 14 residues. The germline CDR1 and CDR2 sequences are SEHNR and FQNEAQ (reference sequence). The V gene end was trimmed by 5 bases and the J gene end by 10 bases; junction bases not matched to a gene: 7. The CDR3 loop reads CASSIGGQESPLHF. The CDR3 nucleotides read TGTGCCAGCAGCATAGGGGGACAGGAGTCACCCCTCCACTTT.

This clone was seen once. This CDR3 is CASSYPAGQGDGNTIYF. In nucleotides, the CDR3 is TGTGCCAGCAGTTACCCCGCCGGACAGGGAGATGGAAACACCATATATTTT. The J gene is TRBJ1-3, the V gene TRBV6-2 or TRBV6-3; 8 positions match TRBD1. The J segment lost 3 bases and the V segment lost 2 bases, leaving 9 bases of the junction unmatched. From germline, CDR1 is MNHEY and CDR2 SVGEGT. The CDR3 covers 17 residues.

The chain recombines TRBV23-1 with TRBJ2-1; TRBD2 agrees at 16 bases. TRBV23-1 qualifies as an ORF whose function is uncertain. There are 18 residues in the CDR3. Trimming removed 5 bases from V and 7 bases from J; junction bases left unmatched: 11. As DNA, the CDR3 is TGCGCCAGCAGTTGCGGGACTAGCGGGAGGGCCCCGAGGAATGAGCAGTTCTTC. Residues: CASSCGTSGRAPRNEQFF.

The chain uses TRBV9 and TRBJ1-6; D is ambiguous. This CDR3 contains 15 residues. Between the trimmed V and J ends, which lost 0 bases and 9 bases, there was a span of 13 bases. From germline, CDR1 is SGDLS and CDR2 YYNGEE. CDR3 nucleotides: TGTGCCAGCAGCGTAGGTGGAGGGCGGGTTTCACCCCTCCACTTT. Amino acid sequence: CASSVGGGRVSPLHF.

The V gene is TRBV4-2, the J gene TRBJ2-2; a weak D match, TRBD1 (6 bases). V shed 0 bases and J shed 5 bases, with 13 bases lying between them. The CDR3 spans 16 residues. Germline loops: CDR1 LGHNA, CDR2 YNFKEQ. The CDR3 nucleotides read TGTGCCAGCAGCCAAGAATGGACGAGGGGGACCGGGGAGCTGTTTTTT. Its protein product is CASSQEWTRGTGELFF.

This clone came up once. CDR3 DNA sequence: TGTGCCAGCAGTGATTCCGCTCTTGGGACTAGATTCGCCTACGAGCAGTACGTC. The encoded protein is CASSDSALGTRFAYEQYV. The chain combines TRBV2 with TRBJ2-7; 8 bases agree with TRBD2. The germline gives CDR1 SNHLY, CDR2 FYNNEI. CDR3 length: 18 residues. After removal of 3 bases from V and 2 bases from J, the junction contained 15 bases not matched to a gene.

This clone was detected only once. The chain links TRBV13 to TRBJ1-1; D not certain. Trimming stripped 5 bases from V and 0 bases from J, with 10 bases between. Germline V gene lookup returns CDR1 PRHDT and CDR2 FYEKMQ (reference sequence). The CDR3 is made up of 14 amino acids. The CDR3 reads CASSLRGMNTEAFF. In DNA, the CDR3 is TGTGCCAGCAGCCTGCGAGGGATGAACACTGAAGCTTTCTTT.

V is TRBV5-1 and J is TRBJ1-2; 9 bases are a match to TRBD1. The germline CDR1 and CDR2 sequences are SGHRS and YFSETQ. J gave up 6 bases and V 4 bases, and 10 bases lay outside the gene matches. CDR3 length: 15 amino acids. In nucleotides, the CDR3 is TGCGCCAGCAGCATATACAGGGGGCAGACGGATGGCTACACCTTC. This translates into CASSIYRGQTDGYTF.

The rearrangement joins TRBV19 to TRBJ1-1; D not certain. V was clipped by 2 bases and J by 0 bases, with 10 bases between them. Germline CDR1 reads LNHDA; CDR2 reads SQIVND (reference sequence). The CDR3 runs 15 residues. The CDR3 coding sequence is TGTGCCAGTAGTATAAGGAACCTAGTGAACACTGAAGCTTTCTTT. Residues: CASSIRNLVNTEAFF.

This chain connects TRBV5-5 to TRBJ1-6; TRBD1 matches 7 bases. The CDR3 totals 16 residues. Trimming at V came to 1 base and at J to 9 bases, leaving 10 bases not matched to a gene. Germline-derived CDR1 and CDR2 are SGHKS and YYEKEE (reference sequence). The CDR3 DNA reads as TGTGCCAGCAGCTTGTGGGACAGAGGGGGTGGTTCACCCCTCCACTTT. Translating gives CASSLWDRGGGSPLHF.

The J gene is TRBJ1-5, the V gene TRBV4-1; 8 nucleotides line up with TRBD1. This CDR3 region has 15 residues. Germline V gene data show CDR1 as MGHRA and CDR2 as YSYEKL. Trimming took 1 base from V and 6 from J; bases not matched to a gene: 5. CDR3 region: CASSQVAGGSQPQHF. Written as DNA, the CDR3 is TGCGCCAGCAGCCAAGTTGCAGGGGGCAGTCAGCCCCAGCATTTT.

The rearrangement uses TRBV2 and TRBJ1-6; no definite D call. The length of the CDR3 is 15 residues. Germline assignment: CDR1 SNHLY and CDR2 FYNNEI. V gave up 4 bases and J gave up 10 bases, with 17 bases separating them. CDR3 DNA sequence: TGTGCCAGCAGTGCCACCGAAGGCGGCTGGTCACCCCTCCACTTT. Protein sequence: CASSATEGGWSPLHF.

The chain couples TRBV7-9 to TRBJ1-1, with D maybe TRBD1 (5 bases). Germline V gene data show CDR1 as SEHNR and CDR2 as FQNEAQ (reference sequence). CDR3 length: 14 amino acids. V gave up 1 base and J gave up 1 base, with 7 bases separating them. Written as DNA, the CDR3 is TGTGCCAGCAGCTTAGGAGACAGGAACACTGAAGCTTTCTTT. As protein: CASSLGDRNTEAFF.

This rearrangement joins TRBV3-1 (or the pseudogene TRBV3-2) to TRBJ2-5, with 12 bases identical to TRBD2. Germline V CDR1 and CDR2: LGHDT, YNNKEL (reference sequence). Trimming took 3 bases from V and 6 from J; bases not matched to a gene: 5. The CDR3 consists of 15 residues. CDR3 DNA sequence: TGTGCCAGCAGCCACGGACTAGCGGGATTGAAGACCCAGTACTTC. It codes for CASSHGLAGLKTQYF.

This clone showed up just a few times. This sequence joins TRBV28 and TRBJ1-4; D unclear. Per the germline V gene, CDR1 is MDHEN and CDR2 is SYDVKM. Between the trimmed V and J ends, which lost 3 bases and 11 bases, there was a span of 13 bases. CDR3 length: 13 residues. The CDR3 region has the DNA TGTGCCAGCAGTTTGCGTTCTTCGGGGAAACTGTTTTTT. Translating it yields CASSLRSSGKLFF.